The 2 T cell receptor beta chains below all came from one sample that was sequenced in a study of T cell repertoires and HLA-DP antigens. Sequencing used immunoSEQ multiplex PCR; TCRdb keeps in-frame clones, though not all of them. Counted here are 90,000 to 130,000 clones, 92% occurring once; the ten biggest clones make up about 0.3%. Antigens of these TCRs are unknown. The sequenced sample consisted of CD4+ T cells from PBMCs. The receptors stem from a woman under 30 in good health and CMV-seronegative.

CDR3: CASSSTWTGLGGYEQYV. CDR3 coding DNA: TGTGCCAGCAGCTCCACATGGACAGGCCTGGGGGGCTACGAGCAGTACGTC. V usage is TRBV7-9 and J usage is TRBJ2-7; D is possibly TRBD1 (7 bases). CDR1 and CDR2 (germline): SEHNR, FQNEAQ (reference sequence). The CDR3 has 17 amino acids. V shed 4 bases and J shed 3 bases, with 22 bases lying between them.

Written as DNA, the CDR3 is TGTGCCATCAGTGATACAGGGGAAGGCTACACCTTC. Translated: CAISDTGEGYTF. This sequence joins TRBV10-3 and TRBJ1-2; 7 bases fit TRBD1. Germline CDR1 reads ENHRY; CDR2 reads SYGVKD. With V trimmed by 3 bases and J by 8 bases, 3 bases remained unmatched. The CDR3 is 12 amino acids.